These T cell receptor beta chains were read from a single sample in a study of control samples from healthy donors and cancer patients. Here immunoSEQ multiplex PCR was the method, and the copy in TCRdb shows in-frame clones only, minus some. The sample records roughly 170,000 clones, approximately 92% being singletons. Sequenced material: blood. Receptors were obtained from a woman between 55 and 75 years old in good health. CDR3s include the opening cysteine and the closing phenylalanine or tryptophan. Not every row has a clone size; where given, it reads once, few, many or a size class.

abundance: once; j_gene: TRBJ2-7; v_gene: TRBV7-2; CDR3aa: CASSSSSGGATYEQYF
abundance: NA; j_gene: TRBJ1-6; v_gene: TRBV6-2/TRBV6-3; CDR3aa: CASSYGQQGISPLHF
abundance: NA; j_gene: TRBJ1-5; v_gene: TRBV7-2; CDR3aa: CASSLAGGKGEPQHF
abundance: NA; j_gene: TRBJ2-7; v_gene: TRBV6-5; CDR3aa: CASSYSRGTLAYEQYF
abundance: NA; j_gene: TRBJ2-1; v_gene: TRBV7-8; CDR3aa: CASSLGGSLEGYNEQFF
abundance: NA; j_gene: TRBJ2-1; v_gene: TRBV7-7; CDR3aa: CASSLGGTGNYNEQFF
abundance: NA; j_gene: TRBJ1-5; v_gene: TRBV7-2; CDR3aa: CASSLALGGYQPQHF
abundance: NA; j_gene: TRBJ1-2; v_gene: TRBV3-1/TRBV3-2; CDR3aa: CASSRGGGDYGYTF
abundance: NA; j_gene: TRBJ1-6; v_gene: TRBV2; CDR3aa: CASSEWDRDSPLHF
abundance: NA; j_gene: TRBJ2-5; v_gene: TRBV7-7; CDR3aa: CASSPKGGGETQYF
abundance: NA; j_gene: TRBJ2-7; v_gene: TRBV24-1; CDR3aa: CATSDGASYEQYF
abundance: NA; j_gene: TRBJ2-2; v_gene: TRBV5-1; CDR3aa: CASSATNVRDGELFF
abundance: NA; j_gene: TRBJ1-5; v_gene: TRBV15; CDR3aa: CATSRDLQPQHF
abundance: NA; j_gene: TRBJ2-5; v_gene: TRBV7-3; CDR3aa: CASSDRKGAGETQYF
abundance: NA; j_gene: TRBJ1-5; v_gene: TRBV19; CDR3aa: CASSSPRGVENQPQHF
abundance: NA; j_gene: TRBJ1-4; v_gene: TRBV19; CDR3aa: CASSSKITGHDEKLFF
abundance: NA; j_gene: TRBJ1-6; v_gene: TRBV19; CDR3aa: CASRGGGNSPLHF
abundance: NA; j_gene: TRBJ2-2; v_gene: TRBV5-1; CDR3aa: CASSLTTNTGELFF
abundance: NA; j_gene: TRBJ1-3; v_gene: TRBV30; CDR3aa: CAWSDGIYSGNTIYF
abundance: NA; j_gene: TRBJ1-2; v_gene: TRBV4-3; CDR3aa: CASSRGQGYYGYTF
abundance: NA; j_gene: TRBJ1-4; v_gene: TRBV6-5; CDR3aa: CASHSATGVGEKLFF
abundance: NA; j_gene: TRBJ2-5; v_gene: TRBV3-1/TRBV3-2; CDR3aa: CASSQVSRLRETQYF
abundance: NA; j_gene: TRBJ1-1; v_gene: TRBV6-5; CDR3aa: CASSYRTGTTTEAFF
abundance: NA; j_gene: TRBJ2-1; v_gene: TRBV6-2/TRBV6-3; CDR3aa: CASSQADSLGNEQFF
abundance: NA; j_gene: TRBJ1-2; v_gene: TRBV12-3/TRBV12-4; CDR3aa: CASKLRGNGYTF
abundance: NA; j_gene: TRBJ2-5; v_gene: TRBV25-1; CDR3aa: CASSESGLIQETQYF
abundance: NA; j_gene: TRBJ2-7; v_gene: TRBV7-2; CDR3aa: CASSPSGGAEQYF
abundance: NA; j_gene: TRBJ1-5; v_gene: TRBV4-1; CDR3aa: CASSKLEGSQPQHF
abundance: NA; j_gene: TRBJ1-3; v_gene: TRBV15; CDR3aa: CATSRDPGSSGNTIYF
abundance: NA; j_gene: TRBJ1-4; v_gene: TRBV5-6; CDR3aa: CASSLGHVNEKLFF
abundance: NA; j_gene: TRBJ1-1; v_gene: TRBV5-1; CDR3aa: CASSLGGGKNTEAFF
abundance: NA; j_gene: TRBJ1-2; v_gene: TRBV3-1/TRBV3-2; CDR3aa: CASSLQGQVGYTF
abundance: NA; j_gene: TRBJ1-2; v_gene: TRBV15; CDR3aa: CATSRDQGTGERGYTF
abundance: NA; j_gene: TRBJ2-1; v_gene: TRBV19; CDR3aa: CAIRGTGENEQFF
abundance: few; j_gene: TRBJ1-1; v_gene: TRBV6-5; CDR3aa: CASSPTGIAGEAFF
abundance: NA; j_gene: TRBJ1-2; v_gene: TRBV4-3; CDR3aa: CASSSREGYGYTF
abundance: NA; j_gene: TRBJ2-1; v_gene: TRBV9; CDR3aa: CASSVDWASNQFF
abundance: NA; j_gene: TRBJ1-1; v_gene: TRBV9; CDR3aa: CASSLGTGNPNTEAFF
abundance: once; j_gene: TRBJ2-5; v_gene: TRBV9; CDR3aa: CASKSGTSGGAGKTQYF
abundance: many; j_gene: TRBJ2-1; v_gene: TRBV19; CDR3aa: CASSIELGGSYNEQFF
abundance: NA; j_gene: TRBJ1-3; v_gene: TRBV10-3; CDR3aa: CAIRDRTTGNTIYF
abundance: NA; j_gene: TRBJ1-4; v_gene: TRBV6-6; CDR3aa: CATQTGGAKKLFF
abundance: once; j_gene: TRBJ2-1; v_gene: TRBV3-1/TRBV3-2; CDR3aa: CASSQERLNEQFF
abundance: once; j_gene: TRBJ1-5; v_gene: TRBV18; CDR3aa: CASSPGSGGQGPQHF
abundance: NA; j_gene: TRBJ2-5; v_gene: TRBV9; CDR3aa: CASSSIGGSKTQYF
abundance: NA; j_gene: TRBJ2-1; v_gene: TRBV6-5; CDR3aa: CASSYSPQYNEQFF
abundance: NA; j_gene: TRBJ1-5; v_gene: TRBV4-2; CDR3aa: CASSQGGDQPQHF
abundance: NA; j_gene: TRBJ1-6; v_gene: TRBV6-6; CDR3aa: CASSYADRDSPLHF
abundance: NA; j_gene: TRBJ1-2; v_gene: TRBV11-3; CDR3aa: CASSPHGGLVYGYTF
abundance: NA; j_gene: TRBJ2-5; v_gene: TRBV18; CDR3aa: CASSINRGQNQETQYF
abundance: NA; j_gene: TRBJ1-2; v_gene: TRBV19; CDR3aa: CASTPVNPTNYGYTF
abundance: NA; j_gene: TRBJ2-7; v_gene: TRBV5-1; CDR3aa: CASSMDTKFYEQYF
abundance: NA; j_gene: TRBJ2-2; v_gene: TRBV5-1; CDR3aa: CASSLETGTSFTGELFF
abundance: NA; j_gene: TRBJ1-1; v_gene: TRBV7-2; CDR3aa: CASSVTGTTEAFF
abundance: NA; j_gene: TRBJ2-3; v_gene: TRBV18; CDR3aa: CASSHAEVTDTQYF
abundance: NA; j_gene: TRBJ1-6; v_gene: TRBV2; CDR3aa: CASSEYWISYNSPLHF
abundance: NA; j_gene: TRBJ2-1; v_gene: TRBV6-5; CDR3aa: CASRVAGPRVNEQFF
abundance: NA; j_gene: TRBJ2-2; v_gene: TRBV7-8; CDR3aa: CASRSGVDTGELFF
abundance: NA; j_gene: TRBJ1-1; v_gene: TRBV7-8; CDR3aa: CASSLAVTNTEAFF
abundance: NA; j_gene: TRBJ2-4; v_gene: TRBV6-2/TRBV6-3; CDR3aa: CASSYMGELAKNIQYF